These T cell receptor beta chains were read from a single sample in a study of OX40 agonist ivuxolimab in advanced cancers. The repertoire was sequenced with immunoSEQ multiplex PCR; TCRdb's copy has only in-frame clones and lacks some. The table shows some 15,000 clones, with about 81% occurring only once. The sample here was CD4+ or CD8+ T cells sorted from blood, taken in a trial of the OX40 agonist ivuxolimab. These receptors all stem from an adult with an advanced solid tumor such as melanoma, head and neck, liver or kidney cancer. Both conserved end residues are part of each CDR3. The D gene is left open where the match is weak. The size entry is marked missing in some rows and otherwise reads once, few, many or a size class.

v_gene: TRBV7-9
abundance: -
j_gene: TRBJ2-1
d_gene: -
CDR3nt: TGTGCCAGCAGCGCAGCACTCTTTGGAGACTCCTACAATGAGCAGTTCTTC
CDR3aa: CASSAALFGDSYNEQFF

v_gene: TRBV28
abundance: -
j_gene: TRBJ1-2
d_gene: -
CDR3nt: TGTGCCAGCAGTGGCGTTGATGGGGCCGGCTACACCTTC
CDR3aa: CASSGVDGAGYTF

v_gene: TRBV9
abundance: -
j_gene: TRBJ1-1
d_gene: -
CDR3nt: TGTGCCAGCAGCGAGGGAGCTCAATCAGAAGCTTTCTTT
CDR3aa: CASSEGAQSEAFF

v_gene: TRBV11-2
abundance: -
j_gene: TRBJ2-1
d_gene: -
CDR3nt: TGTGCCAGCAGCTTGGACTGGAATGAGCAGTTCTTC
CDR3aa: CASSLDWNEQFF

v_gene: TRBV19
abundance: -
j_gene: TRBJ2-7
d_gene: TRBD1
CDR3nt: TGTGCCAGTAGTATAGGACAGGGGTTCCACGAGCAGTACTTC
CDR3aa: CASSIGQGFHEQYF

v_gene: TRBV28
abundance: -
j_gene: TRBJ2-3
d_gene: TRBD2
CDR3nt: TGTGCCAGCAGTTTCTGGGGGGGTGATACGCAGTATTTT
CDR3aa: CASSFWGGDTQYF

v_gene: TRBV7-6
abundance: -
j_gene: TRBJ2-1
d_gene: TRBD2
CDR3nt: TGTGCCAGCGGTTTGGGGCGGGAGCCCTACAATGAGCAGTTCTTC
CDR3aa: CASGLGREPYNEQFF

v_gene: TRBV19
abundance: -
j_gene: TRBJ2-1
d_gene: TRBD2
CDR3nt: TGTGCCAGTAGTACCATCCCCGGGACTAGCGGTTACAATGAGCAGTTCTTC
CDR3aa: CASSTIPGTSGYNEQFF

v_gene: TRBV28
abundance: -
j_gene: TRBJ2-7
d_gene: -
CDR3nt: TGTGCCAGCAGTTTTAGGCAGGCCTCCTACGAGCAGTACTTC
CDR3aa: CASSFRQASYEQYF

v_gene: TRBV19
abundance: -
j_gene: TRBJ1-1
d_gene: -
CDR3nt: TGTGCCAGTCTTTGGGCCACTGAAGCTTTCTTT
CDR3aa: CASLWATEAFF

v_gene: TRBV11-2
abundance: -
j_gene: TRBJ1-1
d_gene: -
CDR3nt: TGTGCCAGCAGCTTAGGACTGAACACTGAAGCTTTCTTT
CDR3aa: CASSLGLNTEAFF

v_gene: TRBV9
abundance: once
j_gene: TRBJ1-5
d_gene: -
CDR3nt: TGTGCCAGCAGCGTAGGCAGCAATCAGCCCCAGCATTTT
CDR3aa: CASSVGSNQPQHF

v_gene: TRBV2
abundance: few
j_gene: TRBJ1-2
d_gene: -
CDR3nt: TGTGCCAGCAGACGACAGAGGGAAACTGGAATCTATGGCTACACCTTC
CDR3aa: CASRRQRETGIYGYTF

v_gene: TRBV29-1
abundance: -
j_gene: TRBJ1-2
d_gene: TRBD1
CDR3nt: TGCAGCGTTTTAGGACAGGGGGCACATGGCTACACCTTC
CDR3aa: CSVLGQGAHGYTF

v_gene: TRBV7-2
abundance: few
j_gene: TRBJ2-1
d_gene: TRBD2
CDR3nt: TGTGCCAGCAGCTTGGTCCTACTAGCGGGAGGCCTCAATGAGCAGTTCTTC
CDR3aa: CASSLVLLAGGLNEQFF

v_gene: TRBV7-3
abundance: -
j_gene: TRBJ1-1
d_gene: -
CDR3nt: TGTGCCAGCAGCGGATCAAGCGGTACCGAAGCTTTCTTT
CDR3aa: CASSGSSGTEAFF

v_gene: TRBV5-4
abundance: few
j_gene: TRBJ2-3
d_gene: TRBD1
CDR3nt: TGTGCCAGCAGCTGGGGACAGGGATCAGATACGCAGTATTTT
CDR3aa: CASSWGQGSDTQYF